These T cell receptor beta chains were read from a single sample in a study of shared clonotypes between healthy human individuals. Only in-frame clones appear in the TCRdb table, and some are missing; sequencing was by immunoSEQ multiplex PCR. The sample lists fewer than 1.4 million clones; approximately 80% were seen once. The sample was memory CD4+ T cells from PBMCs. The receptors come from a young man in good health. Some clones in this sample may be carry-over from other donors' samples. Each CDR3 is given with its conserved first and last residue. A D gene is named only where the DNA matches it firmly. The size of a clone is reported for some rows only, either as once, few or many, or as a class for expanded clones.

J,D,V,size,CDR3,DNA
TRBJ2-7,-,TRBV5-1,-,CASKLGPIAYEQYF,TGCGCCAGCAAACTAGGACCGATAGCCTACGAGCAGTACTTC
TRBJ1-1,TRBD1,TRBV9,once,CASSVGQGRNTEAFF,TGTGCCAGCAGCGTAGGACAGGGCCGGAACACTGAAGCTTTCTTT
TRBJ1-1,-,TRBV6-1,-,CASNRGGKNTEAFF,TGTGCCAGCAACCGTGGGGGAAAGAACACTGAAGCTTTCTTT
TRBJ1-2,TRBD1,TRBV6-5,-,CASSGQEYGYTF,TGTGCCAGCAGTGGACAGGAGTATGGCTACACCTTC
TRBJ1-4,TRBD1,TRBV28,few,CASSSPQGGTNEKLFF,TGTGCCAGCAGTTCCCCACAGGGGGGGACTAATGAAAAACTGTTTTTT
TRBJ2-3,-,TRBV27,-,CASKTPAADTQYF,TGTGCCAGTAAGACTCCGGCGGCAGATACGCAGTATTTT
TRBJ1-5,-,TRBV7-9,-,CASSYDGNQPQHF,TGTGCCAGCAGCTACGACGGTAATCAGCCCCAGCATTTT
TRBJ1-1,-,TRBV6-1,-,CASTTQGMNTEAFF,TGTGCCAGCACTACGCAGGGGATGAACACTGAAGCTTTCTTT
TRBJ2-7,TRBD1,TRBV18,-,CASSPSRGQANRGYEQYF,TGTGCCAGCTCACCTTCCAGGGGACAGGCCAACAGGGGCTACGAGCAGTACTTC
TRBJ1-1,-,TRBV28,-,CATHRVTEAFF,TGTGCCACTCACAGGGTCACTGAAGCTTTCTTT
TRBJ2-7,-,TRBV7-3,-,CASSLNPGPPYEQYF,TGTGCCAGCAGCTTAAATCCAGGACCCCCATACGAGCAGTACTTC
TRBJ2-7,TRBD2,TRBV28,-,CASSMGTKPYEQYF,TGTGCCAGCAGCATGGGGACTAAGCCCTACGAGCAGTACTTC
TRBJ2-7,-,TRBV5-1,few,CASSSGHLYEQYF,TGCGCCAGCAGCTCGGGACACCTCTACGAGCAGTACTTC
TRBJ2-1,-,TRBV18,-,CASSPPMREEFF,TGTGCCAGCTCACCACCGATGAGGGAGGAGTTCTTC
TRBJ2-1,-,TRBV7-8,few,CASFPRLYNEQFF,TGTGCCAGCTTCCCTCGGTTGTACAATGAGCAGTTCTTC
TRBJ2-7,TRBD2,TRBV7-7,-,CASSKGLAGGSNMYF,TGTGCCAGCAGCAAAGGACTAGCGGGAGGATCCAATATGTACTTC
TRBJ1-5,-,TRBV23-1,-,CASTPGQTNQPQHF,TGCGCCAGCACGCCCGGACAGACCAATCAGCCCCAGCATTTT
TRBJ2-7,-,TRBV30,once,CAWRGRGTYEQYF,TGTGCCTGGAGGGGGAGGGGGACCTACGAGCAGTACTTC
TRBJ1-2,-,TRBV25-1,-,CASRTQEYGYTF,TGTGCCAGCAGAACACAGGAGTATGGCTACACCTTC
TRBJ2-3,TRBD2,TRBV5-1,few,CASSRAGGQTDTQYF,TGCGCCAGCAGCCGGGCGGGGGGCCAAACAGATACGCAGTATTTT
TRBJ1-4,-,TRBV28,many,CASSQGSVEKLFF,TGTGCCAGCTCCCAGGGATCGGTTGAAAAACTGTTTTTT
TRBJ2-7,-,TRBV28,-,CASNKPDRASYEQYF,TGTGCCAGCAACAAACCGGACAGAGCCTCCTACGAGCAGTACTTC
TRBJ2-3,TRBD2,TRBV5-5,-,CASSLNPGLAGTDTQYF,TGTGCCAGCAGCTTGAACCCGGGACTAGCGGGAACAGATACGCAGTATTTT
TRBJ1-1,-,TRBV5-1,-,CASSLGFGDASEAFF,TGCGCCAGCAGCTTGGGATTCGGTGATGCGTCTGAAGCTTTCTTT
TRBJ2-3,TRBD2,TRBV7-9,-,CASSSGLAGNTDTQYF,TGTGCCAGCAGCTCGGGACTAGCGGGAAACACAGATACGCAGTATTTT
TRBJ2-1,TRBD1,TRBV5-5,once,CASSSWDRGRVEQFF,TGTGCCAGCAGCTCGTGGGACAGGGGGCGCGTTGAGCAGTTCTTC
TRBJ2-7,TRBD2,TRBV28,-,CASSRGGGPYEQYF,TGTGCCAGCAGTCGGGGGGGCGGGCCCTACGAGCAGTACTTC
TRBJ2-4,TRBD1,TRBV5-6,few,CASSLTGVNIQYF,TGTGCCAGCAGCCTGACAGGGGTCAACATTCAGTACTTC
TRBJ2-1,-,TRBV2,-,CASSDPNSGRGRFF,TGTGCCAGCAGTGACCCAAACTCGGGACGAGGGCGGTTCTTC
TRBJ1-3,-,TRBV9,few,CASSVGAERNTIYF,TGTGCCAGCAGCGTAGGGGCAGAACGAAACACCATATATTTT
TRBJ2-7,-,TRBV11-2,-,CASSLSGALGEQYF,TGTGCCAGCAGCCTATCCGGGGCCCTCGGCGAGCAGTACTTC
TRBJ1-1,TRBD1,TRBV7-2,once,CASSSQGGTEAFF,TGTGCCAGCAGCTCTCAGGGGGGCACTGAAGCTTTCTTT
TRBJ2-5,TRBD2,TRBV7-2,-,CASSLGGNRETQYF,TGTGCCAGCAGCTTGGGGGGGAACAGAGAGACCCAGTACTTC
TRBJ2-7,TRBD2,TRBV7-3,-,CASSLNGGRFDEQYF,TGTGCCAGCAGCTTAAACGGCGGGAGATTTGACGAGCAGTACTTC
TRBJ1-2,-,TRBV27,-,CASSLTGQRGYTF,TGTGCCAGCAGTTTGACAGGACAAAGAGGCTACACCTTC
TRBJ1-1,-,TRBV14,-,CASSQGGRTEAFF,TGTGCCAGCAGCCAGGGGGGACGTACTGAAGCTTTCTTT
TRBJ1-5,TRBD1,TRBV15,-,CATSSGTGGQPQHF,TGTGCCACCAGCAGCGGGACAGGGGGACAGCCCCAGCATTTT
TRBJ2-1,-,TRBV5-1,-,CASSLGGSSYNEQFF,TGCGCCAGCAGCTTAGGAGGGAGCTCCTACAATGAGCAGTTCTTC